Listed here is a single T cell receptor (beta chain). No antigen is known for it. No base quality values were provided; no much bigger clone lies one nucleotide off. This specimen comes from a study of cytomegalovirus exposure and HLA in healthy donors (TCRdb year 2017). Context from the whole study: According to an earlier analysis of 587 of the donors, about 180 million T cells yielded 117 million unique TCR beta sequences and about 300 Gb of sequence data. Rather than using new phenotypic data, the later analysis identified candidate immune exposures from TCR beta sequences and from how often those sequences occurred across donors. Donor age, sex, ethnicity and CMV serostatus were compiled together with the repertoire data. A separate validation cohort of some 130 different subjects was used in addition to the approximately 700-subject first cohort. In an earlier analysis of around 540 of the donors, high-throughput TCR beta sequencing was used to judge whether each TCR beta V gene segment behaved as functional or pseudogenic. Of the approximately 400 genotyped donors, roughly 80% were placed in the genetic ancestry cluster associated with self-reported Caucasian donors. Typing coverage differed by locus: A, B, C, DRB1 and DQB1 were typed in about 629-640 donors, DQA1 in 522, DPA1 in 600 to 610, and DPB1 in just under 490. All discovery cohort repertoires had been generated on a single sequencing platform. Using immunosequencing, the study profiled T cell repertoires from 550 to 750 subjects and related those repertoires to cytomegalovirus serostatus. Approximately 310 gigabases of sequencing data and tens of millions of unique TCR sequences were included in an early release covering roughly 600 HLA-typed donors. In a later analysis, previously published TCR beta repertoires from 666 donors were re-analyzed and high-resolution HLA genotyping was added so that TCR occurrence patterns could be studied. On average, roughly 250,000 unique TCR beta nucleotide sequences were sequenced per donor among a few hundred genotyped donors of the cohort, with about 19% of those sequences being non-productive. To predict cytomegalovirus infection status, the study combined high-throughput TCR immunosequencing, statistical association of individual TCRs with disease status, and machine learning. A later genetic analysis took genome-wide SNP genotypes for about 55% of the 666 donors and used that subset as a discovery cohort. The study was designed to test whether signatures of past pathogen exposure could be identified by cataloging public T cell receptors. HLA typing covered class I and class II loci at four-digit resolution. Four to six DR-DQ haplotypes were handled as single units for association and clustering, since linkage in the cohort was strong. Findings and caveats that apply to the study as a whole: HLA typing was unavailable for some donors at each locus, so association tests used only the typed subset. Because counts were too low, roughly 17 rarely observed V segments, including chromosome 9 orphons, were left out of the earlier analysis of 587 of the donors. Linkage disequilibrium might explain the correlated functional status among segregating V segments, but an unknown experimental factor could not be excluded. When HLA alleles, especially DR and DQ, strongly co-occurred, attributing TCR associations to individual alleles was difficult. In the study, about 150 TCR beta chains were listed as associated with cytomegalovirus. For the cohort, immune exposure information was limited to CMV serostatus. An earlier analysis of approximately 500 of the donors showed that most TCR beta V segments appeared in productive rearrangements either about 87% or about 30% of the time, which broadly matched IMGT annotations. Cytomegalovirus status was reported to be diagnosed by the classifier with high specificity and sensitivity in both the original and validation cohorts. Most CMV-associated TCR beta chains appeared to be HLA-restricted in a later analysis, and the HLA associations seemed to be driven largely by CMV exposure. V-gene and J-gene trimming of TCR beta chains was associated with a missense DCLRE1C variant in a later genetic analysis, and the association was replicated in an independent cohort. A later analysis found that TCR association rates varied across HLA loci, with DRB1 alleles showing the most associated TCRs and HLA-C alleles the fewest. According to a later genetic analysis, donors in an Asian-associated ancestry cluster had fewer N-insertions in productive TCRs than the approximately 690-donor mean. It was suggested by the authors that the approach could potentially be generalized to other disease states and immunological phenotypes. In vitro tests confirmed that a few of the cytomegalovirus-associated TCR beta chains recognize cytomegalovirus antigens. A cluster of highly shared sequence variants was judged likely to be a technical artifact of the sequencing pipeline. In a later analysis, HLA-associated TCR beta chains were found to be more clonally expanded and to have lower generation probabilities than equally common non-associated chains. Sequencing depth was assumed to be roughly uniform across donors in the presence/absence analyses, though that assumption may not hold. Several of the top co-occurrence clusters appeared to be linked to parvovirus B19, influenza, CMV and Epstein-Barr virus, according to a later analysis. A further reported finding was that TCR beta sequences accurately predicted the HLA-A and HLA-B alleles for most subjects in the first cohort. Most TCR sequences were seen in very few donors, while some public TCRs were found in many individuals. Specific HLA alleles were associated with around 18,000 TCR beta sequences at a false discovery rate of 0.05 in a later analysis. Only TCR beta chains were sequenced in this cohort, and the absence of alpha or paired-chain data limited detectable features.

Library preparation used the immunoSEQ multiplex PCR assay. A mixture of 60 forward primers for TCR Vbeta segments and 13 reverse primers for TCR Jbeta segments was used in the multiplex PCR. The CDR3 region of rearranged TCR beta genes was amplified from genomic DNA by a multiplex PCR assay. Amplified TCR beta libraries were sequenced as 87-base-pair reads on the Illumina HiSeq System. In the original analysis: A later analysis tallied around 82 million unique TCR beta chains across the approximately 670 repertoires, and approximately 12 million of those chains were shared by two or more donors. A nearest-neighbor algorithm error-corrected the raw reads and collapsed the reads into unique sequences, merging closely related sequences to remove PCR and sequencing errors. CDR3 sequences were aligned to IMGT reference sequences to assign V, D and J gene segments. For a sequence to be retained, a match of at least six nucleotides to both a V gene segment and a J gene segment was required. Rearrangements were classified as productive when the CDR3 lacked stop codons and remained in frame with V and J, and all other rearrangements were classified as non-productive. Following IMGT convention, CDR3 was defined as the stretch from the second conserved V-encoded cysteine up to the conserved J-encoded phenylalanine. The earlier analysis of 550 to 650 of the donors excluded any sequence lacking an unambiguous match to a single V gene segment. In an earlier analysis of approximately 590 of the donors, a V segment was called functional when productive rearrangements were above 56.7%, and segregating when the standard deviation between donors exceeded 5%. To diagnose cytomegalovirus status from the catalog of TCR beta chain sequences, a statistical classification framework was built. In a later analysis, TCR nucleotide sequences were compared against IMGT/GENE-DB human TR gene sequences so that V and J genes could be assigned. In a later analysis, CDR3 sequences and most-parsimonious VDJ recombination scenarios were assigned using the TCRdist pipeline. A later analysis defined each TCR beta chain by its CDR3 amino acid sequence plus V-gene family, and excluded reads lacking a unique V-gene family. In a later analysis, some 600 highly shared, low-generation-probability nucleotide sequences were removed to address suspected cross-contamination and a sequencing artifact. For each public chain, a later analysis derived a clonal expansion index from normalized ranks of inferred template counts within each repertoire. A later analysis computed generation probabilities with a VDJ recombination model fitted to out-of-frame rearrangements, and checked the results against IGoR. In a later analysis, hypergeometric tests were used to score TCR-TCR, TCR-HLA and TCR-CMV co-occurrence, with a repertoire-size bias correction applied to TCR pairs. In a later analysis, false discovery rates were estimated by permuting HLA or CMV assignments 20 times. In a later analysis, co-occurring TCRs were grouped using DBSCAN, with TCRdist sequence similarity added in when clustering inside HLA-allele-positive subsets. Repertoires with fewer than 30,000 or more than 120,000 public chains, plus five repertoires with anomalous nucleotide sharing, were excluded from co-occurrence clustering. In its TCRdb copy, this immuneACCESS table keeps in-frame sequences only and misses some clones. Where compared with another copy, unresolved V genes explain less than half of these, and the others have no known cause. Clonal size and the V and J genes are those of that table, whereas D and trimming came from the DNA. Here the sample has about 140,000 clones; 80% occur a single time. The ten most abundant clones make up 2% to 2.5% of the sample.

The cohort comprised fewer than 750 healthy bone marrow donors. At the time of sampling, all cohort members were nominally healthy, though unrecorded immune exposures were likely present. The donor was CMV seronegative and was included in the group of about 400 seronegative cohort members. Every donor gave a peripheral blood sample, and the peripheral blood mononuclear cells from that sample were used for TCR beta sequencing. The Qiagen DNeasy Blood Extraction Kit was used to extract genomic DNA from the blood cell samples. What was sequenced was PBMCs. This clonotype was obtained from a man aged 50-59 years in good health and CMV-seronegative.

The CDR3 in this case is CASSFLRRSTDTQYF. The bases are TGTGCCAGCAGCTTCCTTAGGCGGTCCACAGATACGCAGTATTTT. This chain is built from TRBV5-6 and TRBJ2-3; no D segment can be confidently identified. Trimming takes 2 bases from V and 2 bases from J, and the germline ends sit 12 bases apart. CDR1 and CDR2 are drawn from the germline V gene: SGHDT, YYEEEE. From the cysteine through the phenylalanine, the CDR3 covers 15 amino acids. The entry retains the CDR3 DNA only, 45 bases that are in frame from base 1. With all but the CDR3 taken from the reference TRBV5-6 and TRBJ2-3 genes, the full variable domain is: DAGVTQSPTHLIKTRGQQVTLRCSPKSGHDTVSWYQQALGQGPQFIFQYYEEEERQRGNFPDRFSGHQFPNYSSELNVNALLLGDSALYLCASSFLRRSTDTQYFGPGTRLTVL.